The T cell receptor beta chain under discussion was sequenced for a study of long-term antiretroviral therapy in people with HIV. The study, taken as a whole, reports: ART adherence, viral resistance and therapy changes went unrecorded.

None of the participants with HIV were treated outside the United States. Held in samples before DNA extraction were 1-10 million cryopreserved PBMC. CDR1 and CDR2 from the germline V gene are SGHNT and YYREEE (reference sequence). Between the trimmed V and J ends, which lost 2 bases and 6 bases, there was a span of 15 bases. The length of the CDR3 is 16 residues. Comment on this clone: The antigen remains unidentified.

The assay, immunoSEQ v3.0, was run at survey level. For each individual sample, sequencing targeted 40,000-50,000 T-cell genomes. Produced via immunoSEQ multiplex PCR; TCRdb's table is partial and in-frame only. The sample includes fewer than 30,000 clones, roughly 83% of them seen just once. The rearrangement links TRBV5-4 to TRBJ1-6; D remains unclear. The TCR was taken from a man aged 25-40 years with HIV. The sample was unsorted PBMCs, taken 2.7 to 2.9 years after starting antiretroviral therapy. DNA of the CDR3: TGTGCCAGCAGCTTTGGCCCTATCGGCACTAATTCACCCCTCCACTTT. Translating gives CASSFGPIGTNSPLHF.